What follows are 26 T cell receptor beta chains derived from one specimen sequenced in a study of neurological immune-mediated disorders. Time point described: longitudinal time-point 3. Using its own MiXCR run on the 5' RACE reads, TCRdb lists one record per CDR3 protein. The top ten hold 9% of the sample, which has roughly 50,000 distinct CDR3 sequences, approximately 11% seen once. The material sequenced was PBMCs. The receptor set was obtained from a male donor with HTLV-1-associated myelopathy (HAM/TSP).

Regarding this clonotype: At one end, the junction sequence differs from germline, possibly due to a read error. This chain links TRBV14 with TRBJ1-3; D is unclear. This CDR3 is 15 amino acids long. Germline CDR1 SGHDN, CDR2 FVKESK. The CDR3 DNA sequence: TGTGCCAGCAGCCAAGTCCGGGCCGCTGGAGACACCATATATTTT. Translation: CASSQVRAAGDTIYF.

Comment on this clonotype: A much larger clone lies a single base off, so this may be a read error. This chain connects TRBV7-2 to TRBJ2-5; no reliable D call. V lost 0 bases and J lost 5, with 22 bases in between. The germline V gene encodes CDR1 SGHTA and CDR2 FQGNSA. The CDR3 runs 18 residues. The CDR3 nucleotides are TGTGCCAGCAGCTTAGCCAAAGGCCAACCTGGGGTCTGGGAGACCCAGTACTTC. Protein sequence: CASSLAKGQPGVWETQYF.

This clonotype came up many times. The chain has TRBV5-1 and TRBJ1-2; D is uncertain. The CDR3 has 14 residues. CDR1 is SGHRS and CDR2 is YFSETQ in the germline V gene. The ends were cut back, 4 bases at V and 7 bases at J, with 17 bases in the middle. CDR3 sequence reads: CASSPSVPLLGYTF. In DNA form, the CDR3 reads TGCGCCAGCAGCCCTAGTGTGCCGTTACTTGGCTACACCTTC.

A word on this clonotype: The junction shows a germline mismatch at one end, possibly a read error. This chain connects TRBV7-3 to TRBJ2-1; D remains unclear. Germline V lookup: CDR1 SGHTA, CDR2 FQGTGA. This CDR3 is built from 12 residues. CDR3 sequence: CASSSPNDEQSF. CDR3 sequence (DNA): TGTGCCAGCAGCTCCCCCAACGATGAGCAGTCCTTC.

This clonotype was seen at least ten times. This chain connects TRBV5-1 to TRBJ2-1, with TRBD2 matching over 13 bases. CDR1 and CDR2 (germline): SGHRS, YFSETQ. The CDR3 is made up of 19 amino acids. The J segment lost 2 bases and the V segment lost 4 bases, leaving 12 bases of the junction unmatched. For the CDR3, the DNA is TGCGCCAGCAGCCCCGTCCCGGGACTAGCGGGGAGGACCTACAATGAGCAGTTCTTC. This encodes CASSPVPGLAGRTYNEQFF.

This clonotype was seen repeatedly, ten times or more. The chain employs TRBV15 and TRBJ2-7, with D unclear. Germline V lookup: CDR1 LNHNV, CDR2 YYDKDF (reference sequence). Trimming cost V 0 bases and J 3 bases, with 6 bases left between them. CDR3 length: 13 amino acids. CDR3 region: CATSRDPGYEQYF. CDR3 nucleotide sequence: TGTGCCACCAGCAGAGATCCCGGCTACGAGCAGTACTTC. Complete variable domain (other parts from reference TRBV15 and TRBJ2-7): DAMVIQNPRYQVTQFGKPVTLSCSQTLNHNVMYWYQQKSSQAPKLLFHYYDKDFNNEADTPDNFQSRRPNTSFCFLDIRSPGLGDTAMYLCATSRDPGYEQYFGPGTRLTVT.

This clonotype was recorded at least ten times. The V gene is TRBV7-2, the J gene TRBJ2-3; D gene unclear. This CDR3 has 13 residues. The V and J ends lost 1 base and 5 bases respectively, with 7 bases between them. Germline CDR1 SGHTA, CDR2 FQGNSA. CDR3 protein: CASSLGLGDTQYF. The CDR3 nucleotides are TGTGCCAGCAGCTTAGGACTTGGAGATACGCAGTATTTT. The complete variable domain, with remaining parts taken from reference TRBV7-2 and TRBJ2-3, reads GAGVSQSPSNKVTEKGKDVELRCDPISGHTALYWYRQSLGQGLEFLIYFQGNSAPDKSGLPSDRFSAERTGGSVSTLTIQRTQQEDSAVYLCASSLGLGDTQYFGPGTRLTVL.

This clonotype came up many times. V usage is TRBV7-9 and J usage is TRBJ1-1; D perhaps matches TRBD1 (6 bases). CDR3 size: 14 residues. V gave up 6 bases and J gave up 0 bases, with 11 bases separating them. CDR1 is SEHNR, CDR2 FQNEAQ, per germline (reference sequence). In DNA form, the CDR3 reads TGTGCCAGCAGGGGGGCAGGGATGAACACTGAAGCTTTCTTT. Residues: CASRGAGMNTEAFF.

V is TRBV7-9 and J is TRBJ2-7; 7 nucleotides match TRBD1. Germline V CDR1 and CDR2: SEHNR, FQNEAQ (reference sequence). The CDR3 totals 15 residues. Germline trimming cut 5 bases from V and 5 bases from J; bases unmatched to any gene: 12. The CDR3 sequence: CASSPRTGQPHEQYF. Here the CDR3 DNA reads TGTGCCAGCAGCCCCCGGACAGGCCAGCCCCACGAGCAGTACTTC.

This clonotype was observed at least ten times. The chain recombines TRBV4-2 with TRBJ2-5, with 7 bases fitting TRBD1. This CDR3 is built from 16 residues. CDR1 is LGHNA, CDR2 YNFKEQ, per germline. The J segment lost 5 bases and the V segment lost 4 bases, leaving 13 bases of the junction unmatched. The CDR3 sequence: CASSLEAGGILETQYF. The CDR3 bases are TGTGCCAGCAGCCTGGAGGCAGGGGGTATTTTGGAGACCCAGTACTTC.

This clonotype has a count of ten or more. The V call is TRBV5-1, the J call TRBJ1-1; 7 bases map to TRBD1. The germline CDR1 and CDR2 sequences are SGHRS and YFSETQ. The trim removed 1 base at V and 9 bases at J, leaving 12 bases unmatched. This CDR3 region has 15 residues. CDR3 coding DNA: TGCGCCAGCAGCTTGCTGACAGGGAGGCCTAATCAAGCTTTCTTT. Its protein is CASSLLTGRPNQAFF.

This clonotype has ten or more counts. The chain couples TRBV6-2 or TRBV6-3 to TRBJ2-2; D not resolved. Germline loops: CDR1 MNHEY, CDR2 SVGEGT. The CDR3 is 13 residues long. Trimming removed 6 bases from V and 6 bases from J, with 11 bases in between. The CDR3 spells CASSRLGSGELFF. In DNA form, the CDR3 reads TGTGCCAGCAGCAGACTCGGGTCCGGGGAGCTGTTTTTT.

This clonotype was seen at least ten times. This chain links TRBV28 with TRBJ2-3; D possibly corresponds to TRBD2 (6 bases). The CDR3 length is 14 residues. V lost 6 bases, J lost 1 base, and 11 bases lay in between. Germline V gene lookup returns CDR1 MDHEN and CDR2 SYDVKM. CDR3 sequence (DNA): TGTGCCAGCAGGGATAGGAGGGGCACAGATACGCAGTATTTT. This sequence encodes CASRDRRGTDTQYF.

This clonotype turned up a few times. The chain uses TRBV5-1 and TRBJ2-2, with D possibly being TRBD1 or TRBD2 (5 bases each). Deletions cut 0 bases from V and 6 bases from J, with 12 bases between. The length of the CDR3 is 15 residues. The germline gives CDR1 SGHRS, CDR2 YFSETQ. The CDR3 DNA follows: TGCGCCAGCAGCTTGGGACAGCCGGGGCCCGGGGAGCTGTTTTTT. Its translation: CASSLGQPGPGELFF.

There are many counts of this clonotype. The chain combines TRBV20-1 with TRBJ1-1; 8 positions match TRBD1. The germline V gene has CDR1 DFQATT and CDR2 SNEGSKA (reference sequence). J gave up 7 bases and V 0 bases, and 10 bases lay outside the gene matches. The CDR3 spans 15 residues. The chain's CDR3 is CSARDLQGAPSEAFF. For the CDR3, the DNA is TGCAGTGCTAGAGATCTCCAGGGGGCCCCCAGTGAAGCTTTCTTT.

This clonotype was picked up many times. This chain connects TRBV3-1 to TRBJ1-1; 10 bases match TRBD1. Germline V lookup: CDR1 LGHDT, CDR2 YNNKEL (reference sequence). The V segment lost 3 bases and the J segment 5 bases; nucleotides outside the gene matches: 6. This CDR3 is 15 amino acids long. This CDR3 is CASSHFRDRGTEAFF. DNA for the CDR3: TGTGCCAGCAGCCATTTCCGGGACAGGGGAACTGAAGCTTTCTTT.

This clonotype was counted at least ten times. The rearrangement joins TRBV28 to TRBJ1-1, with 8 bases fitting TRBD1. Germline CDR1 is MDHEN and CDR2 is SYDVKM. This CDR3 comprises 15 residues. The ends lost 2 bases at V and 8 bases at J; junction bases unmatched: 10. The CDR3 sequence is CASSLVARGRREAFF. For the CDR3, the DNA is TGTGCCAGCAGTTTAGTCGCCAGGGGGCGAAGAGAAGCTTTCTTT. Complete variable domain (other parts from reference TRBV28 and TRBJ1-1): DVKVTQSSRYLVKRTGEKVFLECVQDMDHENMFWYRQDPGLGLRLIYFSYDVKMKEKGDIPEGYSVSREKKERFSLILESASTNQTSMYLCASSLVARGRREAFFGQGTRLTVV.

This clonotype was seen many times. This chain uses TRBV20-1 with TRBJ1-5; no firm D call. The CDR3 runs to 14 residues. The germline gives CDR1 DFQATT, CDR2 SNEGSKA (reference sequence). CDR3 DNA sequence: TGCAGCGGGTCGGGCACCTCCCGGGATCAGCCCCAGCATTTT. Amino acid sequence: CSGSGTSRDQPQHF.

By proportion, this clonotype is medium-sized. V gene TRBV5-1 combines with J gene TRBJ1-4; 7 positions match TRBD1. Looked up from germline, CDR1 is SGHRS and CDR2 is YFSETQ. CDR3 length: 13 amino acids. J lost 7 bases, V lost 4 bases, and 4 bases had no gene match. The CDR3 region is CASSTGQTEKLFF. CDR3 sequence (DNA): TGCGCCAGCAGCACGGGACAGACTGAAAAACTGTTTTTT.

This clonotype was detected many times. The chain employs TRBV5-1 and TRBJ1-2; TRBD1 agrees at 7 bases. The trim removed 4 bases at V and 2 bases at J, leaving 8 bases unmatched. The CDR3 spans 15 residues. Germline loops: CDR1 SGHRS, CDR2 YFSETQ. The CDR3 reads CASSLDRPTNYGYTF. The CDR3 nucleotides are TGCGCCAGCAGCCTGGACAGGCCGACAAACTATGGCTACACCTTC.

This clonotype was seen repeatedly, ten times or more. This CDR3 is CASSQGPNGQETQYF. The DNA of the CDR3 is TGCGCCAGCAGCCAAGGACCCAATGGCCAAGAGACCCAGTACTTC. The V and J genes are TRBV4-3 and TRBJ2-5, with no clear D. Germline values: CDR1 LGHNA, CDR2 YSLEER. CDR3 size: 15 residues. Trimming stripped 1 base from V and 1 base from J, with 10 bases between.

This clonotype was seen many times. The chain carries TRBV7-9 and TRBJ2-1; TRBD2 matches 12 bases. Per the germline V gene, CDR1 is SEHNR and CDR2 is FQNEAQ (reference sequence). J lost 4 bases, V lost 5 bases, and 6 bases had no gene match. The CDR3 is made up of 16 amino acids. Written as DNA, the CDR3 is TGTGCCAGCAGCCTGGGACTAGCGGGTGTTTACAATGAGCAGTTCTTC. Its protein product is CASSLGLAGVYNEQFF.

There are many counts of this clonotype. The V gene is TRBV4-3, the J gene TRBJ1-2; no firm D call. The germline gives CDR1 LGHNA, CDR2 YSLEER. The CDR3 has 13 residues. Between the trimmed V and J ends, which lost 2 bases and 8 bases, there was a span of 12 bases. The DNA of the CDR3 is TGCGCCAGCAGCCAATTAACACACGCGGGCTACACCTTC. As protein: CASSQLTHAGYTF.

The rearrangement uses TRBV7-2 and TRBJ1-1; the D gene is possibly TRBD1 (5 bases). The germline V and J ends were trimmed by 5 bases and 1 base, with 11 bases remaining between them. The CDR3 runs to 14 residues. Germline CDR1 SGHTA, CDR2 FQGNSA. The CDR3 DNA reads TGTGCCAGCAGCGGGGGACCATCGAACACTGAAGCTTTCTTT. Translation gives CASSGGPSNTEAFF.

Ten or more counts support this clonotype. J is TRBJ1-6 and V is TRBV12-3 or TRBV12-4, with a weak D call TRBD1 (5 bases). The CDR3 runs 14 residues. Trimming removed 4 bases from V and 9 bases from J, with 13 bases in between. CDR3 coding DNA: TGTGCCAGCAGTTGGACGGGGCCGATTTCACCCCTCCACTTT. This gives the protein CASSWTGPISPLHF.

This clonotype showed up many times. The junction does not match germline at one end; this may be a read error. The chain carries TRBV3-1 and TRBJ1-1; D remains unclear. The V gene's germline CDR1 is LGHDT and CDR2 YNNKEL (reference sequence). The CDR3 has 14 amino acids. The CDR3 region has the DNA TGTGCCAGCAACCAAGGCAGATCGAACACTGAAGCTTTCTTT. Translation gives CASNQGRSNTEAFF.